Given below is one T cell receptor (beta chain) in context. Its cognate antigen has yet to be identified. Per-base qualities were not stored, and no clone one base away is much larger. The record originates from a study of early T cells in non-severe SARS-CoV-2 infection (dated by TCRdb to about 2021). In terms of the full investigation: Because TCR sequencing relied on bulk RNA taken from unsorted whole blood, pairing of alpha and beta chains was not possible. Summary of the overall study and its limitations: VDJdb matching was skewed toward anti-spike CD8 responses and likely underestimated virus-specific expansions by missing private and CD4 specificities.

Libraries were prepared through 5' RACE. The instrument given in TCRdb is NextSeq 500. The TCR library protocol attached unique molecular identifiers to individual cDNA molecules to correct for sequencing error and PCR bias. Both TCR alpha and beta chains were sequenced, and tight co-correlation was observed between alpha and beta sequence abundances in each sample. The source study handled its data this way. Decombinator V4 was used to annotate the V gene, J gene and CDR3 of the TCR sequences. TCRs were defined as expanded if a significant change between any two time points was detected under a Poisson model with p below 0.0001. TCR abundances were normalised to the total number of TCRs sequenced per sample and expressed as counts per million. TRAV1-2 paired with TRAJ12, TRAJ20 or TRAJ33 defined MAIT TCRs, while TRAV10 paired with TRAJ18 defined iNKT TCRs. VDJdb, accessed 1 November 2021, was searched for CMV, EBV and SARS-CoV-2 annotated TCRs, excluding TCRs annotated for multiple antigens. The public sequencing data were trimmed at Q25 with fastp and processed into clonotypes with MiXCR by TCRdb, which kept only in-frame beta chains. Rows are combined by CDR3 protein, so each entry shows the most common genes and DNA. TCRdb assigned the V and J calls; the authors' analysis was not used. In this sample the table shows 45,000 or so distinct CDR3 sequences, around 5.7% of which occur a single time. The top ten clones comprise roughly 12% of the sample.

A distance of 7 bases separates the germline ends of V and J, which lose 4 bases and 3 bases respectively. From the germline V gene, CDR1 is LGHNA and CDR2 is YSLEER. The CDR3 goes from the cysteine to the phenylalanine over 13 residues. The CDR3 DNA has 39 bases and is translated from base 1. The study was a case-control design nested within a healthcare worker cohort in London, UK, with weekly nasopharyngeal swab PCR tests and blood sampling. Healthcare workers were enrolled in the week of the UK lockdown, from 23 to 31 March 2020, and were followed every week for up to roughly 15 weeks. The sequence links TRBV4-3 to TRBJ2-1; TRBD1 is a weak D gene call, 6 bases matching. Material: whole blood. The TCR was taken from an adult who was a healthcare worker with PCR-confirmed SARS-CoV-2 infection or an uninfected control (not recorded which). The CDR3 protein: CASSRRGYNEQFF. The DNA is TGCGCCAGCAGCCGCAGGGGCTACAATGAGCAGTTCTTC.